The clone carrying this T cell receptor beta chain was observed a few times. The sample is drawn from a study of T-cell reconstitution after alpha-beta-depleted transplantation in children. Unique molecular identifiers featured in how the TCRbeta library was prepared. Each CDR3 protein is one row after TCRdb ran MiXCR on the PCR reads. This table holds roughly 350,000 distinct CDR3 sequences, about 9.3% found once. The sequences come from PBMCs from the stem cell graft donor, collected from the stem cell graft. The TCR was taken from a human donor who donated a stem cell graft to a child with acute lymphoblastic leukemia.

Written as DNA, the CDR3 is TGTGCCAGCAGCACGAACAGGGGTAAACGCTACAATGAGCAGTTCTTC. Encoded protein: CASSTNRGKRYNEQFF. The chain combines TRBV7-9 with TRBJ2-1; 7 nucleotides line up with TRBD1. The germline gives CDR1 SEHNR, CDR2 FQNEAQ (reference sequence). V gave up 5 bases and J gave up 3 bases; unmatched junction bases: 10. The CDR3 is made up of 16 amino acids. The whole variable domain, remainder taken from reference TRBV7-9 and TRBJ2-1, is DTGVSQNPRHKITKRGQNVTFRCDPISEHNRLYWYRQTLGQGPEFLTYFQNEAQLEKSRLLSDRFSAERPKGSFSTLEIQRTEQGDSAMYLCASSTNRGKRYNEQFFGPGTRLTVL.